A single sample is the source of the 21 T cell receptor beta chains below, sequenced in a study of blood T cell repertoires in COVID-19. TCRdb keeps only in-frame clones here, not all; method: immunoSEQ multiplex PCR. The profile shows 70,000 or so clones, 86% of them singletons. Sequenced: peripheral blood. The receptors derive from a woman aged 55-69 years with acute or convalescent COVID-19.

The chain employs TRBV19 and TRBJ1-1, with 9 bases fitting TRBD1. This CDR3 has 13 residues. Looked up from germline, CDR1 is LNHDA and CDR2 is SQIVND (reference sequence). After removal of 6 bases from V and 7 bases from J, the junction contained 6 bases not matched to a gene. In DNA form, the CDR3 reads TGTGCCAGTAGGGGACAGGGAATGGATGAAGCTTTCTTT. Translated, it gives CASRGQGMDEAFF.

The gene calls are TRBV19 and TRBJ1-1; 10 bases are shared with TRBD1. V lost 5 bases to trimming and J lost 2 bases; unmatched junction nucleotides: 5. Germline CDR1 LNHDA, CDR2 SQIVND (reference sequence). The length of the CDR3 is 15 residues. The CDR3 region has the DNA TGTGCCAGTAGTTCCCGGGACAGGGGTAACACTGAAGCTTTCTTT. This codes for CASSSRDRGNTEAFF. The variable domain in full, with the rest retrieved from reference TRBV19 and TRBJ1-1, is DGGITQSPKYLFRKEGQNVTLSCEQNLNHDAMYWYRQDPGQGLRLIYYSQIVNDFQKGDIAEGYSVSREKKESFPLTVTSAQKNPTAFYLCASSSRDRGNTEAFFGQGTRLTVV.

This chain links TRBV7-7 with TRBJ2-1; 7 positions agree with TRBD2. Germline trimming cut 5 bases from V and 4 bases from J; bases unmatched to any gene: 8. Germline V gene sequence: CDR1 SSHAT, CDR2 FNYEAQ (reference sequence). This CDR3 is built from 15 residues. The CDR3 reads CASSPGLVHYNEQFF. The CDR3 nucleotides are TGTGCCAGCAGCCCAGGACTAGTACATTACAATGAGCAGTTCTTC.

This chain uses TRBV21-1 with TRBJ2-1; the table's D call, TRBD1, has no DNA check behind it. TRBV21-1 is designated a pseudogene. This CDR3 is 13 amino acids long. CDR3 coding DNA: TGTGCCAGCAGCATTCAGGGTCGGTCTGAGCAGTTCTTC. Protein product: CASSIQGRSEQFF.

The chain combines TRBV15 with TRBJ1-6; TRBD1 aligns across 7 bases. CDR1 and CDR2 from the germline V gene are LNHNV and YYDKDF (reference sequence). The CDR3 sequence is 16 residues long. Germline trimming cut 5 bases from V and 5 bases from J; bases unmatched to any gene: 9. CDR3 region: CATSVRTGSNNSPLHF. In DNA form, the CDR3 reads TGTGCCACCAGCGTGAGGACAGGTTCCAATAATTCACCCCTCCACTTT.

The V gene is TRBV7-8, the J gene TRBJ2-5; 10 nucleotides match TRBD2. CDR3 length: 18 amino acids. V shed 1 base, J shed 2 bases, and the junction held 10 bases outside the gene matches. Germline values: CDR1 SGHVS, CDR2 FQNEAQ. In nucleotides, the CDR3 is TGTGCCAGCAGCTTAGTTAAAGCGGGGGGGGTATCACAAGAGACCCAGTACTTC. As protein: CASSLVKAGGVSQETQYF.

The gene calls are TRBV5-4 and TRBJ2-2, with D possibly matching TRBD1 (5 bases). Deletions cut 4 bases from V and 7 bases from J, with 14 bases between. The germline CDR1 and CDR2 sequences are SGHNT and YYREEE (reference sequence). CDR3 size: 14 residues. This CDR3 is CASSQDSGHGELFF. The CDR3 DNA reads as TGTGCCAGCAGCCAAGATTCAGGGCACGGGGAGCTGTTTTTT.

The chain employs TRBV19 and TRBJ1-2; D perhaps matches TRBD1 (5 bases). Germline lookup yields CDR1 LNHDA and CDR2 SQIVND (reference sequence). Trimming took 3 bases from V and 4 from J, leaving 9 bases between them. The CDR3 runs 13 residues. CDR3 in amino acids: CASSMGLPYGYTF. For the CDR3, the DNA is TGTGCCAGTAGTATGGGACTCCCCTATGGCTACACCTTC.

V is TRBV5-4 and J is TRBJ2-5, with 10 nucleotides matching TRBD1. The CDR3 covers 15 residues. Trimming removed 7 bases from V and 3 bases from J; junction bases left unmatched: 9. Germline-derived CDR1 and CDR2 are SGHNT and YYREEE (reference sequence). The CDR3 is CASSPTGGTEETQYF. DNA for the CDR3: TGTGCCAGCTCCCCGACAGGGGGCACGGAAGAGACCCAGTACTTC.

This clone has a handful of counts. The chain combines TRBV11-3 with TRBJ2-1, with 15 bases fitting TRBD2. Losses at the gene ends were 5 bases for V and 2 bases for J; bases not matched to a gene: 4. The CDR3 spans 17 residues. The V gene's germline CDR1 is SGHNT and CDR2 YENEEA. CDR3 bases: TGTGCCAGCAGCCCGGGACTAGCGGGGGGTGCCTACAATGAGCAGTTCTTC. It encodes CASSPGLAGGAYNEQFF.

V is TRBV7-9 and J is TRBJ2-1; possibly TRBD2 for D (6 bases). Trimming stripped 5 bases from V and 3 bases from J, with 17 bases between. CDR3 length: 16 residues. Germline V gives CDR1 SEHNR, CDR2 FQNEAQ (reference sequence). The CDR3 DNA sequence: TGTGCCAGCAGCGGACCTGGCGGGGCTCACTACAATGAGCAGTTCTTC. It specifies CASSGPGGAHYNEQFF.

The chain has TRBV15 and TRBJ1-2, with TRBD1 matching over 8 bases. The germline V gene has CDR1 LNHNV and CDR2 YYDKDF (reference sequence). Trimming at V came to 0 bases and at J to 1 base, leaving 13 bases not matched to a gene. The CDR3 consists of 19 residues. The CDR3 DNA is TGTGCCACCAGCAGAGATTATGGGGTCGGGACAGGATTTAACTATGGCTACACCTTC. Protein: CATSRDYGVGTGFNYGYTF. Looking up the rest from reference TRBV15 and TRBJ1-2 gives the full variable domain: DAMVIQNPRYQVTQFGKPVTLSCSQTLNHNVMYWYQQKSSQAPKLLFHYYDKDFNNEADTPDNFQSRRPNTSFCFLDIRSPGLGDTAMYLCATSRDYGVGTGFNYGYTFGSGTRLTVV.

This clone was seen a handful of times. V usage is TRBV4-2 and J usage is TRBJ1-2; 9 nucleotides match TRBD1. J gave up 1 base and V 2 bases, and 5 bases lay outside the gene matches. Germline assignment: CDR1 LGHNA and CDR2 YNFKEQ. The CDR3 spans 16 residues. The CDR3 DNA sequence: TGTGCCAGCAGCCAATCACAGGGGGCGGTTAACTATGGCTACACCTTC. Its translation is CASSQSQGAVNYGYTF.

CDR3 coding DNA: TGTGCCAGCAGCTTTGCCGGGCAAGAGACCCAGTACTTC. Residues: CASSFAGQETQYF. This chain links TRBV5-4 with TRBJ2-5; D remains unclear. Trimming took off 2 bases at V and 2 bases at J, with 7 bases between the two ends. The CDR3 is 13 residues long. From germline, CDR1 is SGHNT and CDR2 YYREEE (reference sequence).

The CDR3 DNA reads as TGTGCCAGCAGTTTTTCAGGTTCTGTTCAGCCCCAGCATTTT. Protein product: CASSFSGSVQPQHF. The chain uses TRBV27 and TRBJ1-5; D is undetermined. Germline V gene lookup returns CDR1 MNHEY and CDR2 SMNVEV (reference sequence). The V and J ends lost 3 bases and 6 bases respectively, with 12 bases between them. The CDR3 runs to 14 residues.

The chain joins TRBV9 to TRBJ2-2; D possibly corresponds to TRBD1 (5 bases). The length of the CDR3 is 14 residues. The V end was cut by 0 bases, the J end by 3 bases, with 6 bases between. CDR1 and CDR2 from the germline V gene are SGDLS and YYNGEE. The CDR3 nucleotides read TGTGCCAGCAGCGTAGGACAGTACACCGGGGAGCTGTTTTTT. Translation: CASSVGQYTGELFF. The full variable domain, its missing parts supplied by reference TRBV9 and TRBJ2-2, is DSGVTQTPKHLITATGQRVTLRCSPRSGDLSVYWYQQSLDQGLQFLIQYYNGEERAKGNILERFSAQQFPDLHSELNLSSLELGDSALYFCASSVGQYTGELFFGEGSRLTVL.

The V call is TRBV27, the J call TRBJ2-1, with 13 bases that match TRBD2. Trimming at V came to 3 bases and at J to 2 bases, leaving 4 bases not matched to a gene. Germline-derived CDR1 and CDR2 are MNHEY and SMNVEV (reference sequence). The CDR3 loop spans 17 amino acids. CDR3 sequence (DNA): TGTGCCAGCAGTTTCGGTACTAGCGGGGGGGCCTACAATGAGCAGTTCTTC. Translated: CASSFGTSGGAYNEQFF.

V is TRBV7-8 and J is TRBJ1-5; TRBD1 is a possible D gene (6 bases). The germline gives CDR1 SGHVS, CDR2 FQNEAQ. Trimming left V 0 bases short and J 7 bases short, with 10 bases between. This CDR3 comprises 14 residues. The chain's CDR3 is CASSLAQGNQPQHF. The CDR3 DNA reads TGTGCCAGCAGCTTAGCACAGGGAAACCAGCCCCAGCATTTT.

The chain joins TRBV11-3 to TRBJ2-2; 9 bases line up with TRBD2. The germline V gene has CDR1 SGHNT and CDR2 YENEEA. V dropped 5 bases and J dropped 4; count of bases not matched to a gene: 5. The CDR3 totals 15 residues. CDR3 region: CASSRGGAGTGELFF. The CDR3 DNA sequence: TGTGCCAGCAGCCGCGGGGGGGCGGGCACCGGGGAGCTGTTTTTT.

This sequence joins TRBV5-5 and TRBJ2-1, with 11 bases matching TRBD2. The ends lost 2 bases at V and 4 bases at J; junction bases unmatched: 2. Germline CDR1 is SGHKS and CDR2 is YYEKEE (reference sequence). The CDR3 consists of 15 residues. DNA for the CDR3: TGTGCCAGCAGCTTACCTAGCGGGGGGTACAATGAGCAGTTCTTC. This gives the protein CASSLPSGGYNEQFF.

Judged by abundance, this clone is large. The chain couples TRBV6-5 to TRBJ1-1; no clear D. Per the germline V gene, CDR1 is MNHEY and CDR2 is SVGAGI. This CDR3 has 11 amino acids. The germline V and J ends were trimmed by 7 bases and 1 base, with 4 bases remaining between them. The CDR3 DNA reads TGTGCCAGCACAGGGAACACTGAAGCTTTCTTT. Translated, it gives CASTGNTEAFF.